This T cell receptor (beta chain) was captured in a study of regulatory T cells in long-lasting Graves disease. This clonotype was found many times. The V end lost 6 bases, the J end lost 3 bases, and 15 bases lay between the germline ends. Germline V gives CDR1 MDHEN, CDR2 SYDVKM. The CDR3 is made up of 14 amino acids. For TCR beta, libraries came from iRepertoire HTBI primers and Arm-PCR of CDR3 regions. Via MiXCR, TCRdb re-called the multiplex PCR reads, giving one row per CDR3 protein. The profile covers 450,000 to 600,000 distinct CDR3 sequences, with 13% appearing a single time and 10% taken by the ten largest. The time point is: newly diagnosed GD, antithyroid drugs for less than 3 months. RNA from PBMCs was the source of the TCR library. These data also formed part of another study, on T cells in Graves' hyperthyroidism and ophthalmopathy. That paper notes: Diagnoses rested on clinical symptoms, serum thyroxine and TRAb, thyroid ultrasound and orbital computed tomography. In the first-round RT-PCR of the TCR CDR3, the HTBI primer set was used.

Sequenced here: peripheral blood mononuclear cells (PBMCs), sampled at new diagnosis, from a patient treated with antithyroid drugs. This sequence was found in a man aged 25-45 years with Graves disease. The chain couples TRBV28 to TRBJ2-7; a weak D match, TRBD1 (6 bases). Here the CDR3 reads CASRSVGAGYEQYF. Here the CDR3 DNA reads TGTGCCAGCAGGTCAGTGGGGGCCGGCTACGAGCAGTACTTC.